The rows below give T cell receptor beta chains drawn from one sample of a study of T cell responses to AZD1222 COVID-19 vaccine. Profiling relied on immunoSEQ multiplex PCR, and the TCRdb table lists in-frame clones only, not all of them. Among around 76,000 clones listed, roughly 84% were seen once. The sequences come from peripheral blood, collected on day 0 of AZD1222 vaccination. All receptors derive from an adult in good health. Both conserved end residues are part of each CDR3. For some rows the clone size is stated as once, few or many, or as a class when expanded; others skip it.

J gene | V gene | clone size | CDR3 protein
TRBJ2-1 | TRBV28 | NA | CASRAILRGGPHNEQFF
TRBJ1-2 | TRBV5-1 | NA | CASSVGTGNGYTF
TRBJ2-5 | TRBV7-2 | NA | CASSGDREETQYF
TRBJ1-2 | TRBV14 | NA | CASSPQGEGTQGYTF
TRBJ1-4 | TRBV3-1/TRBV3-2 | NA | CASSRVTYEKLFF
TRBJ1-1 | TRBV5-1 | NA | CASSLVVGAAEAFF
TRBJ1-1 | TRBV30 | NA | CAWSVMTNTEAFF
TRBJ2-3 | TRBV11-1 | NA | CASTHLAGQDTQYF
TRBJ2-3 | TRBV29-1 | NA | CSVGTGYRDTQYF
TRBJ2-7 | TRBV2 | NA | CASRDVKLVSTYEQYF
TRBJ1-3 | TRBV5-1 | few | CASSLVSGALSGNTIYF
TRBJ2-1 | TRBV28 | NA | CASSLVTSGVHNEQFF
TRBJ2-7 | TRBV6-5 | few | CASSSGTGVPYEQYF
TRBJ2-5 | TRBV7-7 | NA | CASSSGGGPQETQYF
TRBJ2-1 | TRBV12-3/TRBV12-4 | NA | CASRTTGDEQFF
TRBJ1-2 | TRBV7-9 | NA | CASSFSGTGGAGYTF
TRBJ1-2 | TRBV19 | NA | CASSNTHGYTF
TRBJ2-5 | TRBV6-1 | NA | CASSEVGTSDETQYF
TRBJ1-1 | TRBV2 | NA | CASSDGQGNTEAFF
TRBJ2-1 | TRBV29-1 | NA | CSVDLTLYNEQFF
TRBJ1-4 | TRBV7-9 | NA | CASSYGGRGDEKLFF
TRBJ1-5 | TRBV6-5 | NA | CASRRVWDQPQHF
TRBJ1-1 | TRBV7-9 | NA | CASSTQGVNTEAFF
TRBJ2-7 | TRBV11-2 | NA | CASSLEGAHSYEQYF
TRBJ1-2 | TRBV11-2 | few | CASSLEVYRGGGYTF
TRBJ1-5 | TRBV18 | NA | CASSMTGVGDQPQHF
TRBJ2-7 | TRBV19 | NA | CASSIDNSYEQYF
TRBJ2-1 | TRBV6-5 | once | CASSYSGEQFF
TRBJ2-5 | TRBV4-2 | NA | CASSPQRGSGEETQYF
TRBJ1-3 | TRBV6-5 | NA | CASSYSGANSGNTIYF
TRBJ2-4 | TRBV3-1/TRBV3-2 | NA | CASSQGLAGEENIQYF
TRBJ1-2 | TRBV27 | NA | CASRVGVIGASGNGYTF